The 10 T cell receptor beta chains listed next were all sequenced from one sample in a study of blood T cell repertoires in COVID-19. The method was immunoSEQ multiplex PCR; TCRdb's version includes in-frame clones alone and lacks a portion of them. This table has some 64,000 clones, roughly 82% appearing once. The sample was peripheral blood. The receptors stem from a human donor in a cohort sampled during active COVID-19.

V usage is TRBV7-8 and J usage is TRBJ1-1; maybe TRBD1 (6 bases). Trimming cost V 2 bases and J 5 bases, with 6 bases left between them. This CDR3 has 12 residues. Germline V lookup: CDR1 SGHVS, CDR2 FQNEAQ. CDR3 bases: TGTGCCAGCAGCTTAAGGGGGACTGAAGCTTTCTTT. Amino acids: CASSLRGTEAFF.

The chain uses TRBV4-2 and TRBJ1-2; D uncertain. V was cut by 0 bases and J by 0 bases, with 14 bases left in between. The CDR3 extends over 17 amino acids. Germline V gene data show CDR1 as LGHNA and CDR2 as YNFKEQ. CDR3: CASSQEGTRATNYGYTF. CDR3 nucleotide sequence: TGTGCCAGCAGCCAAGAGGGCACACGCGCTACTAACTATGGCTACACCTTC.

The J gene is TRBJ1-1, the V gene TRBV7-7; 7 nucleotides agree with TRBD1. Unmatched junction bases numbered 8, after V lost 2 bases and J lost 5 bases. Germline V CDR1 and CDR2: SSHAT, FNYEAQ (reference sequence). The CDR3 is made up of 15 amino acids. CDR3 protein: CASSLFEGGDTEAFF. As DNA, the CDR3 is TGTGCCAGCAGCTTATTCGAAGGGGGCGATACTGAAGCTTTCTTT.

CDR3 sequence: CASSLVAGQTGELFF. Written as DNA, the CDR3 is TGCGCCAGCAGCTTGGTAGCGGGGCAGACCGGGGAGCTGTTTTTT. V gene TRBV5-1 combines with J gene TRBJ2-2; 8 bases match TRBD2. The V segment lost 0 bases and the J segment 5 bases; nucleotides outside the gene matches: 3. The germline gives CDR1 SGHRS, CDR2 YFSETQ. This CDR3 is 15 amino acids long.

The sample holds a few counts of this clone. J is TRBJ2-7 and V is TRBV7-2, with D perhaps matching TRBD2 (5 bases). Per germline, CDR1 SGHTA and CDR2 FQGNSA. The CDR3 contains 15 residues. The V and J ends lost 1 base and 3 bases respectively, with 13 bases between them. This CDR3 is CASSLVGEPVYEQYF. The CDR3 DNA follows: TGTGCCAGCAGCTTAGTCGGGGAACCCGTCTACGAGCAGTACTTC.

This rearrangement joins TRBV6-5 to TRBJ1-6; D is uncertain. Germline lookup yields CDR1 MNHEY and CDR2 SVGAGI. CDR3 length: 12 residues. V dropped 2 bases and J dropped 9 bases, with 5 bases sitting between them. The chain's CDR3 is CASSYSRSPLHF. The CDR3 region has the DNA TGTGCCAGCAGTTACAGCCGTTCACCCCTCCACTTT.

The CDR3 loop is CASSFQGGNTGELFF. In nucleotides, the CDR3 is TGCGCCAGCAGCTTTCAGGGAGGAAACACCGGGGAGCTGTTTTTT. The chain uses TRBV5-1 and TRBJ2-2; the D gene is possibly TRBD2 (6 bases). There are 15 residues in the CDR3. V gave up 2 bases and J gave up 2 bases, with 10 bases separating them. Germline CDR1 and CDR2: SGHRS and YFSETQ. Combining the CDR3 with reference TRBV5-1 and TRBJ2-2 gives the whole variable domain KAGVTQTPRYLIKTRGQQVTLSCSPISGHRSVSWYQQTPGQGLQFLFEYFSETQRNKGNFPGRFSGRQFSNSRSEMNVSTLELGDSALYLCASSFQGGNTGELFFGEGSRLTVL.

The genes are TRBV14 and TRBJ2-2; 10 nucleotides align to TRBD1. V was clipped by 5 bases and J by 3 bases; unmatched bases: 3. From germline, CDR1 is SGHDN and CDR2 FVKESK. The CDR3 runs to 15 residues. The CDR3 DNA sequence: TGTGCCAGCAGCGGGGACAGGGGTTACACCGGGGAGCTGTTTTTT. This gives the protein CASSGDRGYTGELFF.

The chain recombines TRBV6-5 with TRBJ2-5, with TRBD2 matching over 7 bases. Trimming took 6 bases from V and 5 from J; bases not matched to a gene: 9. Germline V gene lookup returns CDR1 MNHEY and CDR2 SVGAGI. The CDR3 has 14 residues. CDR3: CASRGGTLTETQYF. DNA for the CDR3: TGTGCCAGCAGGGGGGGGACCTTGACTGAGACCCAGTACTTC.

The chain is built from TRBV10-1 and TRBJ2-5, with 12 bases aligning to TRBD2. After removal of 4 bases from V and 2 bases from J, the junction contained 2 bases not matched to a gene. This CDR3 comprises 15 residues. CDR1 WNHNN and CDR2 SYGVQD come from the germline V gene (reference sequence). The DNA for the CDR3 is TGCGCCAGCAGTGCGACTAGCGGGGGTCAAGAGACCCAGTACTTC. It yields the protein CASSATSGGQETQYF.